This T cell receptor (beta chain) emerged from a study of shared clonotypes between healthy human individuals. The study's findings and limits: Some clonotypes were shared by all four sorted-subset donors, while others were not shared. The non-shared ones had lower generation probabilities than the shared ones.

Naive CD8 cells, CD45RO-negative and positively selected for CCR7, excluded terminally differentiated effector memory CD45RA+ cells. This CDR3 contains 14 residues. In germline, CDR1 is MGHRA, CDR2 YSYEKL. Trimming removed 3 bases at V and 0 bases at J, with 8 bases between. This clone was recorded only once. What it recognizes is unknown. The material for each subset, its genomic DNA, was split evenly across several immunoSEQ plates. Authors' processing steps: Junction-only immunoSEQ sequences carried no quality scores, so filtering differed. Clones were read by immunoSEQ multiplex PCR, and TCRdb kept only the in-frame ones, dropping some. V, J and clone size are taken as reported in that table, and D and trimming were inferred from the DNA itself. The data hold around 650,000 clones, with 96% observed a single time.

The gene calls are TRBV4-1 and TRBJ1-2, with D possibly being TRBD1 (6 bases). Sequencing was performed on naive CD8+ T cells sorted from blood. The TCR was taken from a woman aged 25 to 45 in good health. The CDR3 DNA follows: TGCGCCAGCAGCCAGACAGGAGCTAACTATGGCTACACCTTC. Amino acids: CASSQTGANYGYTF.